Presented here are 15 T cell receptor beta chains from one specimen sequenced in a study of monozygotic twins with inflammatory bowel disease (dated by TCRdb to about 2019). Library construction relied on 5' RACE. Sequencing instrument: Illumina HiSeq 2500. Based on TCRdb reprocessing of the reads, there is one entry per CDR3 protein sequence, and DNA is missing. The sample table records 90,000 to 110,000 distinct CDR3 sequences. The biggest ten clones account for around 12% of the sample. Sequencing was carried out using blood. The receptors come from a human donor with ulcerative colitis or Crohn's disease, or a healthy co-twin of an affected twin (not recorded which).

This sequence joins TRBV29-1 and TRBJ1-1. The CDR3 covers 14 residues. CDR1 is SQVTM, CDR2 ANQGSEA, per germline. This CDR3 is CSAQGLRVNTEAFF.

The V call is TRBV4-3, the J call TRBJ2-7; TCRdb's D call of TRBD1 is untestable without DNA. From germline, CDR1 is LGHNA and CDR2 YSLEER. This CDR3 is 14 amino acids long. The CDR3 spells CASSQVQGPYEQYF.

The gene calls are TRBV20-1 and TRBJ1-5. Per germline, CDR1 DFQATT and CDR2 SNEGSKA (reference sequence). This CDR3 contains 14 residues. The CDR3 sequence is CSALGVGQSWPQHF.

This chain links TRBV20-1 with TRBJ2-1; TCRdb returns TRBD2, unconfirmable since there is no DNA. The CDR3 length is 16 residues. Germline CDR1 is DFQATT and CDR2 is SNEGSKA (reference sequence). The CDR3 sequence: CSARRAGGSSYNEQFF.

V is TRBV24-1 and J is TRBJ2-1; TCRdb indicates TRBD2, and absent DNA this call remains unverified. Germline V lookup: CDR1 KGHDR, CDR2 SFDVKD. This CDR3 contains 16 residues. CDR3 protein: CATSDPRSRGLNEQFF.

The chain links TRBV12-3 or TRBV12-4 to TRBJ2-5; the D gene TCRdb calls, TRBD2, cannot be checked with no DNA. There are 17 residues in the CDR3. The chain's CDR3 is CASTGLASDTYQETQYF.

This chain links TRBV5-1 with TRBJ1-6. Per the germline V gene, CDR1 is SGHRS and CDR2 is YFSETQ. The CDR3 totals 14 residues. CDR3 residues: CASSLDVGNSPLHF.

The chain recombines TRBV7-2 with TRBJ2-7; TCRdb calls TRBD1, which cannot be checked without DNA. This CDR3 comprises 15 residues. Germline lookup yields CDR1 SGHTA and CDR2 FQGNSA. The CDR3 protein is CASSLGGTGGYEQYF.

This chain joins TRBV7-9 and TRBJ1-5. The CDR3 is 14 amino acids. Germline V gene sequence: CDR1 SEHNR, CDR2 FQNEAQ (reference sequence). This CDR3 reads CASSLGPYNQPQHF.

This chain joins TRBV11-3 and TRBJ2-1. The CDR3 contains 13 residues. The germline V gene encodes CDR1 SGHNT and CDR2 YENEEA. The CDR3 sequence is CASLLASYNEQFF.

The chain links TRBV5-4 to TRBJ2-1; TCRdb lists TRBD1, though no DNA is available to test this call. The CDR3 loop spans 17 amino acids. Germline V gene sequence: CDR1 SGHNT, CDR2 YYREEE (reference sequence). The CDR3 protein is CASSSGVGGSSYNEQFF.

J is TRBJ2-2 and V is TRBV7-9; TCRdb returns TRBD2, unconfirmable since there is no DNA. Germline-derived CDR1 and CDR2 are SEHNR and FQNEAQ (reference sequence). This CDR3 spans 17 amino acids. CDR3 sequence reads: CASSFLPRLGSKGELFF.

The chain has TRBV5-1 and TRBJ1-1. The CDR3 contains 11 residues. Germline values: CDR1 SGHRS, CDR2 YFSETQ. CDR3 region: CASSFGTEAFF.

This rearrangement joins TRBV5-5 to TRBJ2-7; the D gene TCRdb calls, TRBD2, cannot be checked with no DNA. The CDR3 spans 18 residues. Per germline, CDR1 SGHKS and CDR2 YYEKEE (reference sequence). The CDR3 reads CASSFRGSSGVRSYEQYF.

V usage is TRBV12-3 or TRBV12-4 and J usage is TRBJ1-1; lacking DNA, the TRBD1 call made by TCRdb goes unchecked. This CDR3 is 12 amino acids long. CDR3 protein: CASSQGRGGAFF.